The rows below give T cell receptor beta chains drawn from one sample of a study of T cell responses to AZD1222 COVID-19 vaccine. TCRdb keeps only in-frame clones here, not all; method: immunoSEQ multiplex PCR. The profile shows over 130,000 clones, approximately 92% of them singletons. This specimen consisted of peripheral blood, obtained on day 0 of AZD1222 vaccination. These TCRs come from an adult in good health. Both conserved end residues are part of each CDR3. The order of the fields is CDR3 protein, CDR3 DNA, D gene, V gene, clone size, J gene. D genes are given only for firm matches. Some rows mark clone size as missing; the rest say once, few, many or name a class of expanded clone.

CASSQNIARGITEAFF | TGTGCCAGCAGCCAAAATATTGCGAGGGGGATCACTGAAGCTTTCTTT | . | TRBV7-9 | . | TRBJ1-1
CASRKTGLSYEQYF | TGTGCCAGCAGAAAAACAGGGCTCTCCTACGAGCAGTACTTC | . | TRBV3-1/TRBV3-2 | . | TRBJ2-7
CATSDRTGTGNYGYTF | TGTGCCACCAGTGACCGTACCGGGACAGGAAACTATGGCTACACCTTC | TRBD1 | TRBV24-1 | . | TRBJ1-2
CASSSDRVSYEQYF | TGTGCCAGTAGTAGCGACAGGGTCTCCTACGAGCAGTACTTC | TRBD1 | TRBV19 | . | TRBJ2-7
CSASGQGGGNYGYTF | TGCAGTGCTAGTGGTCAGGGAGGAGGTAACTATGGCTACACCTTC | . | TRBV20-1 | . | TRBJ1-2
CASSLRTSGAGELFF | TGTGCCAGCAGTTTACGGACTAGCGGCGCCGGGGAGCTGTTTTTT | TRBD2 | TRBV11-1 | once | TRBJ2-2
CASGLEAGEDTQYF | TGTGCTAGTGGTTTAGAAGCGGGAGAAGATACGCAGTATTTT | TRBD2 | TRBV12-5 | . | TRBJ2-3
CATSRSYGGANEQFF | TGTGCCACCAGCAGATCGTACGGCGGGGCGAATGAGCAGTTCTTC | . | TRBV15 | . | TRBJ2-1
CASGGLGTSMYEQYF | TGTGCCAGCGGGGGTCTGGGGACTAGCATGTACGAGCAGTACTTC | TRBD2 | TRBV6-5 | . | TRBJ2-7
CSVEWGRGNTEAFF | TGCAGCGTTGAGTGGGGGAGGGGGAACACTGAAGCTTTCTTT | . | TRBV29-1 | . | TRBJ1-1
CATSRSPQYTEAFF | TGTGCCACCAGCCGGAGCCCGCAGTACACTGAAGCTTTCTTT | . | TRBV15 | once | TRBJ1-1
CALVPGGPNEQFF | TGTGCCCTTGTACCGGGAGGGCCCAATGAGCAGTTCTTC | TRBD2 | TRBV7-9 | . | TRBJ2-1
CASSQDLGMNTEAFF | TGTGCCAGCAGCCAAGATCTCGGGATGAACACTGAAGCTTTCTTT | . | TRBV14 | . | TRBJ1-1
CAPTGTGGDTQYF | TGTGCCCCGACCGGGACAGGGGGAGATACGCAGTATTTT | TRBD1 | TRBV24-1 | . | TRBJ2-3
CASMAGVRGNQPQHF | TGTGCCAGCATGGCGGGGGTAAGGGGCAATCAGCCCCAGCATTTT | . | TRBV6-6 | once | TRBJ1-5
CASTSVGGNSPLHF | TGTGCCAGCACCAGTGTCGGTGGCAATTCACCCCTCCACTTT | . | TRBV2 | few | TRBJ1-6
CASSYRTSGITDTQYF | TGCGCCAGCAGCTACCGGACTAGCGGGATCACAGATACGCAGTATTTT | TRBD2 | TRBV5-1 | . | TRBJ2-3
CASSIGGGVNQPQHF | TGTGCCAGTAGTATAGGTGGGGGTGTCAATCAGCCCCAGCATTTT | . | TRBV19 | . | TRBJ1-5
CASSLDRDYGYTF | TGTGCCAGCAGCTTGGACAGGGACTATGGCTACACCTTC | . | TRBV5-6 | . | TRBJ1-2
CASNLRAQGQGPYEQYF | TGCGCCAGCAACCTGAGGGCCCAGGGACAGGGGCCCTACGAGCAGTACTTC | TRBD1 | TRBV5-1 | many | TRBJ2-7
CASALLRGFAYEQYF | TGTGCCAGCGCCCTACTCAGGGGATTCGCCTACGAGCAGTACTTC | . | TRBV27 | . | TRBJ2-7
CAITDSAYEQYF | TGTGCCATCACCGACAGCGCCTACGAGCAGTACTTC | . | TRBV10-3 | . | TRBJ2-7
CASSFGGISYQETQYF | TGTGCCAGCAGTTTTGGCGGAATTTCGTACCAAGAGACCCAGTACTTC | . | TRBV27 | . | TRBJ2-5
CATSRVRGGSGLDEQYF | TGTGCCACCAGCAGAGTTAGAGGAGGCTCGGGCTTAGACGAGCAGTACTTC | . | TRBV15 | . | TRBJ2-7
CASSSLVAGVNIQYF | TGTGCCAGCAGCTCCCTTGTAGCGGGGGTAAACATTCAGTACTTC | TRBD2 | TRBV5-4 | . | TRBJ2-4
CASSRETGLNEKLFF | TGTGCCAGCAGTCGCGAGACGGGACTTAATGAAAAACTGTTTTTT | . | TRBV5-4 | . | TRBJ1-4
CASRASGGAYEQYF | TGTGCCAGCAGGGCTAGCGGGGGGGCCTACGAGCAGTACTTC | TRBD2 | TRBV6-5 | . | TRBJ2-7
CASSTTRGVDTEAFF | TGTGCCAGCTCAACCACCCGGGGGGTTGACACTGAAGCTTTCTTT | . | TRBV18 | . | TRBJ1-1
CASSQGNSPLHF | TGTGCCAGCAGCCAAGGCAATTCACCCCTCCACTTT | . | TRBV3-1/TRBV3-2 | once | TRBJ1-6
CASSYAGRGNYEQYF | TGTGCCAGCAGCTACGCGGGGCGGGGGAACTACGAGCAGTACTTC | TRBD2 | TRBV7-8 | . | TRBJ2-7
CASTLGRTYGYTF | TGTGCCAGCACTCTGGGACGGACATATGGCTACACCTTC | . | TRBV28 | . | TRBJ1-2
CASRGGYEQYF | TGCGCCAGCAGAGGAGGCTACGAGCAGTACTTC | . | TRBV5-1 | . | TRBJ2-7
CASSLVGPDETQYF | TGTGCCAGCAGTTTGGTGGGGCCGGATGAGACCCAGTACTTC | . | TRBV28 | once | TRBJ2-5
CASSRPGINGNTIYF | TGTGCCAGCAGCCGTCCAGGGATTAACGGAAACACCATATATTTT | . | TRBV14 | . | TRBJ1-3
CASRDSSLYPDTQYF | TGTGCCAGCCGTGACTCTAGCCTCTATCCAGATACGCAGTATTTT | . | TRBV5-4 | . | TRBJ2-3
CASSQDFSATGELFF | TGTGCCAGCAGCCAAGATTTCAGCGCCACCGGGGAGCTGTTTTTT | . | TRBV14 | once | TRBJ2-2
CASREGVNQPQHF | TGCGCCAGCCGTGAGGGCGTAAATCAGCCCCAGCATTTT | . | TRBV5-1 | few | TRBJ1-5
CASTPENEKLFF | TGTGCCAGCACTCCTGAGAATGAAAAACTGTTTTTT | . | TRBV6-6 | . | TRBJ1-4
CASSDEGQTNSYEQYF | TGCGCCAGCAGTGATGAAGGACAGACCAACTCCTACGAGCAGTACTTC | . | TRBV10-2 | . | TRBJ2-7
CASSPSGQINTEAFF | TGTGCCAGCAGCCCTAGCGGGCAGATTAACACTGAAGCTTTCTTT | . | TRBV7-6 | . | TRBJ1-1
CASEGGNQPQHF | TGTGCCAGCGAAGGCGGTAATCAGCCCCAGCATTTT | . | TRBV28 | few | TRBJ1-5
CASSYTVTYEQYF | TGTGCCAGCAGTTACACGGTTACCTACGAGCAGTACTTC | . | TRBV6-5 | . | TRBJ2-7
CASSLGRTSGNTIYF | TGTGCCAGCAGCCTGGGGAGGACCTCTGGAAACACCATATATTTT | . | TRBV14 | once | TRBJ1-3
CASSRMGARGTGELFF | TGTGCCAGCAGCCGAATGGGGGCGCGGGGAACCGGGGAGCTGTTTTTT | . | TRBV7-9 | . | TRBJ2-2